The clone carrying this TCR beta chain showed up many times. What it recognizes is unknown. TCRbeta library preparation incorporated unique molecular identifiers. One entry per CDR3 protein results from TCRdb running MiXCR on the PCR reads. Of 200,000 to 250,000 distinct CDR3 sequences detected, around 7.5% appear once; the ten largest clones hold 6% to 7%. The sample comes from a study of T-cell reconstitution after alpha-beta-depleted transplantation in children. Study findings and constraints: There were some patients whose high TCRbeta diversity at day 60 came from surviving recipient T cells and thymic progenitors. The main origin of T-cell counts and diversity one year after transplant was newly produced T cells.

CDR3 size: 14 residues. CDR1 is SGHTA, CDR2 FQGTGA, per germline. V lost 5 bases, J lost 6 bases, and 14 bases lay in between. This clonotype was obtained from a male patient between 10 and 17 years old who had a stem cell transplant for acute lymphoblastic leukemia, so the T cells may come from the graft donor. The specimen was PBMCs, mostly from graft donor cells, collected 180 days after TCRalphabeta/CD19-depleted stem cell transplant. The chain uses TRBV7-3 and TRBJ2-1; D may correspond to TRBD1 or TRBD2 (5 bases each). The CDR3 reads CASSARGQPNEQFF. The CDR3 region has the DNA TGTGCCAGCAGCGCACGGGGCCAGCCCAATGAGCAGTTCTTC.